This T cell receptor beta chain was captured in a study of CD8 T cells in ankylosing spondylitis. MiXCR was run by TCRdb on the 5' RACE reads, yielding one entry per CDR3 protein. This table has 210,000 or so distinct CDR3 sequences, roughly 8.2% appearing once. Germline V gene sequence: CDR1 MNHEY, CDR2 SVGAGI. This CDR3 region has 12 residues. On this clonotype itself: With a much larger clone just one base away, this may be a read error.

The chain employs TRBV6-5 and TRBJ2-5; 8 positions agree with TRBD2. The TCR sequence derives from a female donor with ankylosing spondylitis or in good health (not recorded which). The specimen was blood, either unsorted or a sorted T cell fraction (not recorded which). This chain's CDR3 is CASQRGQEAQYF. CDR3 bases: TGTGCCAGCCAGCGGGGGCAAGAGGCCCAGTACTTC.